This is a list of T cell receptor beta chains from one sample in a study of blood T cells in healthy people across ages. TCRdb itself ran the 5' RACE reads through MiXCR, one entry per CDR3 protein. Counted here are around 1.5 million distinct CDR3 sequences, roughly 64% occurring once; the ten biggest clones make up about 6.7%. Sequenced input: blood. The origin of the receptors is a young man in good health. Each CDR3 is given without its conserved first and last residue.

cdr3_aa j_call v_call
SPDRPTGEKLF TRBJ1-4 TRBV29-1
ASTPWLTAGGNNEQF TRBJ2-1 TRBV7-2
ASSHLQAPTYEQY TRBJ2-7 TRBV4-1
SARDFAGDYNEQY . TRBV20-1
ASSLRGSVRDEQF TRBJ2-1 TRBV7-2
SASPWDRGVNTEAF TRBJ1-1 TRBV20-1
ASSVSGRVDTEY TRBJ2-3 TRBV7-8
ASSPRGWGSNTEAF TRBJ1-1 TRBV11-2
ASRQTVDGYT TRBJ1-2 TRBV5-1
ASSTKTGADTQY TRBJ2-3 TRBV7-2
SAAGLRSYEQY TRBJ2-7 TRBV20-1
ASSASQGEQY TRBJ2-5 TRBV12-3/TRBV12-4
ASSQVTNTNPDTQY TRBJ2-3 TRBV4-2
ASTGRGNTDTQY TRBJ2-3 TRBV10-2
ASSQDRTATEAF TRBJ1-1 TRBV4-1
APSVGRGNQPQH TRBJ1-5 TRBV10-3
SADRGLAKNIQY TRBJ2-4 TRBV20-1
ASSQSGAPYEQY TRBJ2-7 TRBV7-9
SVGTMETQY TRBJ2-5 TRBV29-1
ASRTGDYYGYT TRBJ1-2 TRBV6-1
ASSLGQSSTDTQY TRBJ2-3 TRBV11-2
ASSQAIGTQY . TRBV14
ASSLMNKYTDTQY TRBJ2-3 TRBV7-2
SVGPGSSSYEQY TRBJ2-7 TRBV29-1
ASSQAEVLATNEKLF TRBJ1-4 TRBV4-2
AIGEAGGITDTQY TRBJ2-3 TRBV10-3
ASSQEIDRGYEQY . TRBV7-6
ASSFQGVGEQY TRBJ2-7 TRBV27
SALGDGEETQY TRBJ2-5 TRBV20-1